This entry describes one T cell receptor beta chain. This entry belongs to a study of blood T cell repertoires in COVID-19. Trimming took off 4 bases at V and 0 bases at J, with 10 bases between the two ends. Germline V gene sequence: CDR1 SNHLY, CDR2 FYNNEI. CDR3 length equals 14 residues. Libraries were prepared by immunoSEQ multiplex PCR; TCRdb keeps only in-frame clonotypes and omits some of them. The sample includes around 340,000 clones, 83% of them seen just once. The sequenced sample was peripheral blood. The rearrangement uses TRBV2 and TRBJ2-7; D is perhaps TRBD2 (5 bases). This sequence was found in a man aged 25 to 45 with active or convalescent COVID-19. The CDR3: CASSGPDSSYEQYF. The CDR3 bases are TGTGCCAGCAGTGGGCCGGACTCCTCCTACGAGCAGTACTTC.